This T cell receptor beta chain was observed in a study of T cell changes during pregnancy in multiple sclerosis. TCRdb keeps only in-frame clones here, not all; method: immunoSEQ multiplex PCR. The data hold approximately 98,000 clones, with about 90% observed a single time. Germline V gene data show CDR1 as MNHNY and CDR2 as SVGAGI (reference sequence). The CDR3 has 14 residues. With 7 bases removed from V and 2 bases from J, the gap between germline ends came to 14 bases. This receptor was identified in a female donor in good health, enrolled as a control in a pregnancy study. J is TRBJ1-1 and V is TRBV6-6; a weak D match, TRBD1 (5 bases). Material: peripheral blood, obtained after pregnancy. CDR3 amino acids: CASTVVTANTEAFF. CDR3 in DNA: TGTGCCAGCACCGTCGTGACAGCTAACACTGAAGCTTTCTTT.